Below are 23 T cell receptor beta chains sequenced from a single sample in a study of OX40 agonist ivuxolimab in advanced cancers. Using immunoSEQ multiplex PCR, the repertoire was profiled, and TCRdb retains in-frame clones only, with some absent. This table has tens of thousands of clones, roughly 84% appearing once. The sample in question was CD4+ or CD8+ T cells sorted from blood, obtained in a trial of the OX40 agonist ivuxolimab. These receptors all come from an adult with an advanced solid tumor such as melanoma, head and neck, liver or kidney cancer.

This chain joins TRBV7-9 and TRBJ1-1, with TRBD1 matching over 7 bases. Germline V gene data show CDR1 as SEHNR and CDR2 as FQNEAQ (reference sequence). The CDR3 consists of 15 residues. V was pared by 7 bases and J by 7 bases, with 15 bases of the junction left unmatched. In DNA form, the CDR3 reads TGTGCCAGCACCATCCTGGGGAAGGGACAGCTTGAAGCTTTCTTT. Protein product: CASTILGKGQLEAFF.

This sequence joins TRBV7-6 and TRBJ1-2; 11 bases align to TRBD1. V shed 1 base, J shed 8 bases, and the junction held 6 bases outside the gene matches. The CDR3 extends over 15 amino acids. CDR1 is SGHVS, CDR2 FNYEAQ, per germline. The CDR3, as DNA: TGTGCCAGCAGCTTAGGGACAGGGGGCCAGGAGGGCTACACCTTC. Protein product: CASSLGTGGQEGYTF.

J is TRBJ1-1 and V is TRBV13, with D possibly being TRBD1 (6 bases). The CDR3 runs 15 residues. Trimming shortened V by 5 bases and J by 6 bases, and 19 bases separated the two germline ends. Per the germline V gene, CDR1 is PRHDT and CDR2 is FYEKMQ (reference sequence). Here the CDR3 reads CASSTRQALLPEAFF. The CDR3 nucleotides read TGTGCCAGCAGCACAAGACAGGCCCTTTTGCCTGAAGCTTTCTTT.

The chain combines TRBV5-1 with TRBJ2-6, with D perhaps TRBD1 (5 bases). Germline V gives CDR1 SGHRS, CDR2 YFSETQ. This CDR3 has 16 residues. Trimming cost V 0 bases and J 0 bases, with 7 bases left between them. The CDR3 DNA follows: TGCGCCAGCAGCTTGGGGCAGGGCTCTGGGGCCAACGTCCTGACTTTC. This codes for CASSLGQGSGANVLTF.

V gene TRBV19 combines with J gene TRBJ1-4; possible D gene TRBD1, 5 bases. Germline V gene data show CDR1 as LNHDA and CDR2 as SQIVND (reference sequence). Trimming stripped 5 bases from V and 8 bases from J, with 21 bases between. The CDR3 contains 16 residues. The CDR3: CASSPSDILRWEKLFF. Here the CDR3 DNA reads TGTGCCAGTAGTCCATCGGACATCCTGAGGTGGGAAAAACTGTTTTTT.

This chain connects TRBV5-4 to TRBJ2-4; D remains ambiguous. CDR1 is SGHNT and CDR2 is YYREEE in the germline V gene (reference sequence). V dropped 0 bases and J dropped 5 bases, with 6 bases sitting between them. The CDR3 is 13 amino acids. The CDR3: CASSLEVENIQYF. CDR3 DNA sequence: TGTGCCAGCAGCTTGGAGGTGGAAAACATTCAGTACTTC.

This sequence joins TRBV21-1 and TRBJ2-7; the DNA was not used to check the table's D call, TRBD2. TRBV21-1 is a pseudogene locus. This CDR3 has 19 amino acids. CDR3: CASSKASTSGGPIRYEQYF. The CDR3 region has the DNA TGTGCCAGCAGCAAAGCCTCGACTAGCGGGGGCCCGATTAGATACGAGCAGTACTTC.

This clone was seen only once. V gene TRBV28 combines with J gene TRBJ1-1; unclear D gene. Germline-derived CDR1 and CDR2 are MDHEN and SYDVKM. V lost 1 base, J lost 10 bases, and 10 bases lay in between. The CDR3 runs 12 residues. The CDR3 loop reads CASSLSGVAAFF. Here the CDR3 DNA reads TGTGCCAGCAGTTTATCGGGAGTAGCAGCTTTCTTT.

The gene calls are TRBV19 and TRBJ2-4; TRBD1 agrees at 7 bases. The CDR3 runs to 18 residues. Losses at the gene ends were 4 bases for V and 0 bases for J; bases not matched to a gene: 12. The germline gives CDR1 LNHDA, CDR2 SQIVND (reference sequence). In DNA form, the CDR3 reads TGTGCCAGTAGTACCTCAACAGGGGCCATACTAGCCAAAAACATTCAGTACTTC. Translation: CASSTSTGAILAKNIQYF. Together with reference TRBV19 and TRBJ2-4, the CDR3 gives the full variable domain: DGGITQSPKYLFRKEGQNVTLSCEQNLNHDAMYWYRQDPGQGLRLIYYSQIVNDFQKGDIAEGYSVSREKKESFPLTVTSAQKNPTAFYLCASSTSTGAILAKNIQYFGAGTRLSVL.

The V gene is TRBV18, the J gene TRBJ2-1; D is unclear. Deletions cut 3 bases from V and 5 bases from J, with 11 bases between. This CDR3 has 14 residues. Germline V lookup: CDR1 KGHSH, CDR2 LQKENI. CDR3 amino acids: CASSPGWVDNEQFF. The CDR3 bases are TGTGCCAGCTCACCGGGTTGGGTAGACAATGAGCAGTTCTTC.

This clone was recorded once. The chain joins TRBV5-1 to TRBJ2-3; possibly TRBD1 or TRBD2 for D (7 bases each). This CDR3 region has 14 residues. In germline, CDR1 is SGHRS, CDR2 YFSETQ. The V gene lost 6 bases and the J gene lost 2 bases, with 13 bases spanning the gap. In nucleotides, the CDR3 is TGCGCCAGCAACAGGGGAGGGCCCACAGATACGCAGTATTTT. This gives the protein CASNRGGPTDTQYF.

The chain joins TRBV19 to TRBJ2-2, with D unresolved. The V gene's germline CDR1 is LNHDA and CDR2 SQIVND (reference sequence). CDR3 length equals 16 residues. Trimming removed 3 bases at V and 4 bases at J, with 15 bases between. The CDR3 nucleotides read TGTGCCAGTAGTATCGTCGATGCGTCCACCACCGGGGAGCTGTTTTTT. This sequence encodes CASSIVDASTTGELFF. Full variable domain (remainder filled in from reference TRBV19 and TRBJ2-2): DGGITQSPKYLFRKEGQNVTLSCEQNLNHDAMYWYRQDPGQGLRLIYYSQIVNDFQKGDIAEGYSVSREKKESFPLTVTSAQKNPTAFYLCASSIVDASTTGELFFGEGSRLTVL.

The rearrangement joins TRBV4-1 to TRBJ2-6, with 9 bases that match TRBD2. The CDR3 is made up of 18 amino acids. The germline CDR1 and CDR2 sequences are MGHRA and YSYEKL. The V segment lost 1 base and the J segment 1 base; nucleotides outside the gene matches: 5. CDR3 residues: CASSQVAGGLSGANVLTF. DNA for the CDR3: TGCGCCAGCAGCCAAGTTGCGGGGGGGCTTTCTGGGGCCAACGTCCTGACTTTC.

The chain joins TRBV27 to TRBJ2-3; 8 bases align to TRBD1. The CDR3 spans 13 residues. Trimming at V came to 6 bases and at J to 2 bases, leaving 1 base not matched to a gene. Germline values: CDR1 MNHEY, CDR2 SMNVEV (reference sequence). The CDR3 sequence: CASRDRVTDTQYF. The DNA of the CDR3 is TGTGCCAGCAGGGACAGGGTCACAGATACGCAGTATTTT.

The V gene is TRBV18, the J gene TRBJ1-4, with TRBD1 matching over 11 bases. After removal of 4 bases from V and 0 bases from J, the junction contained 4 bases not matched to a gene. Germline CDR1 KGHSH, CDR2 LQKENI. The CDR3 runs to 17 residues. CDR3 coding DNA: TGTGCCAGCTCACAGGACAGGGGGCCTACAACTAATGAAAAACTGTTTTTT. Translating it yields CASSQDRGPTTNEKLFF.

The genes are TRBV10-2 and TRBJ2-5; D ambiguous. Trimming shortened V by 5 bases and J by 4 bases, and 11 bases separated the two germline ends. The CDR3 covers 13 residues. Germline-derived CDR1 and CDR2 are WSHSY and SAAADI. DNA for the CDR3: TGCGCCAGCAGTCACAGATTTTTAGAGACCCAGTACTTC. Translation: CASSHRFLETQYF.

The chain carries TRBV5-1 and TRBJ2-3; tentative D call: TRBD1 (6 bases). The CDR3 contains 13 residues. Germline CDR1 reads SGHRS; CDR2 reads YFSETQ. Trimming pared 4 bases from V and 4 bases from J, leaving 10 bases between. The CDR3 loop is CASSPGTSDTQYF. CDR3 nucleotides: TGCGCCAGCAGCCCCGGGACATCAGATACGCAGTATTTT.

This chain joins TRBV9 and TRBJ2-7; the D is unclear. CDR1 is SGDLS and CDR2 is YYNGEE in the germline V gene. V lost 2 bases and J 0 bases, leaving 9 bases between the germline ends. The CDR3 length is 14 residues. This CDR3 reads CASSVGSRSYEQYF. The CDR3 DNA sequence: TGTGCCAGCAGCGTCGGAAGTCGCTCCTACGAGCAGTACTTC.

The V call is TRBV5-1, the J call TRBJ2-3; D could derive from TRBD1 or TRBD2 (6 bases each). The length of the CDR3 is 16 residues. In germline, CDR1 is SGHRS, CDR2 YFSETQ. Trimming removed 4 bases at V and 0 bases at J, with 15 bases between. The CDR3 sequence is CASSRGGGPSTDTQYF. The CDR3 DNA follows: TGCGCCAGCAGCCGCGGAGGGGGGCCTAGCACAGATACGCAGTATTTT.

This chain uses TRBV5-8 with TRBJ2-1; 10 bases match TRBD2. The V and J ends lost 4 bases and 14 bases, in that order; junction bases with no gene match: 9. In germline, CDR1 is SGHTS, CDR2 YDEGEE. The CDR3 spans 13 residues. The CDR3 DNA is TGTGCCAGCAGCCAATTGTTAGCGGGGGGAAAGTTCTTC. Amino acids: CASSQLLAGGKFF. The whole variable domain, filled in from reference TRBV5-8 and TRBJ2-1, reads EAGVTQSPTHLIKTRGQQATLRCSPISGHTSVYWYQQALGLGLQFLLWYDEGEERNRGNFPPRFSGRQFPNYSSELNVNALELEDSALYLCASSQLLAGGKFFGPGTRLTVL.

The J gene is TRBJ2-7, the V gene TRBV7-7; no reliable D call. Germline V gives CDR1 SSHAT, CDR2 FNYEAQ (reference sequence). The CDR3 covers 15 residues. With 1 base removed from V and 0 bases from J, the gap between germline ends came to 10 bases. CDR3 in amino acids: CASSLGQEPSYEQYF. The DNA of the CDR3 is TGTGCCAGCAGCTTAGGGCAGGAGCCCTCCTACGAGCAGTACTTC.

V and J are TRBV10-3 and TRBJ1-5; TRBD1 matches 10 bases. CDR3 length: 13 amino acids. Germline trimming cut 10 bases from V and 5 bases from J; bases unmatched to any gene: 5. Germline lookup yields CDR1 ENHRY and CDR2 SYGVKD. The CDR3 DNA reads TGTGCCACATGGGACAGGGGCGATCAGCCCCAGCATTTT. Its translation: CATWDRGDQPQHF.

The gene calls are TRBV6-1 and TRBJ1-2; D not resolved. The CDR3 extends over 15 amino acids. The germline CDR1 and CDR2 sequences are MNHNS and SASEGT. Trimming stripped 4 bases from V and 4 bases from J, with 16 bases between. Here the CDR3 reads CASSGRSTYFYGYTF. The DNA for the CDR3 is TGTGCCAGCAGTGGGCGATCGACCTACTTCTATGGCTACACCTTC.